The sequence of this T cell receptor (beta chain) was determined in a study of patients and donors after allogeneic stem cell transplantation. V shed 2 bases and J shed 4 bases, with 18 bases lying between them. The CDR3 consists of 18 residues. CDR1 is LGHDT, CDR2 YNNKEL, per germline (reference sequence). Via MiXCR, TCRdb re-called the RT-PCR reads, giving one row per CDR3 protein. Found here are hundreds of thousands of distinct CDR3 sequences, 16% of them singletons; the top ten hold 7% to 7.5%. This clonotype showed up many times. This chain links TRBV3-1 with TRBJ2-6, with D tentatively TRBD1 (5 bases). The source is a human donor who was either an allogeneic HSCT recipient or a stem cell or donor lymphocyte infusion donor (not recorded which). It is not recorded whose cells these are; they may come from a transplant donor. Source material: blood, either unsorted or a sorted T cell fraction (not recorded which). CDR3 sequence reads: CASSQKGIWGFGANVLTF. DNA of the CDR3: TGTGCCAGCAGCCAAAAGGGGATCTGGGGATTCGGGGCCAACGTCCTGACTTTC.